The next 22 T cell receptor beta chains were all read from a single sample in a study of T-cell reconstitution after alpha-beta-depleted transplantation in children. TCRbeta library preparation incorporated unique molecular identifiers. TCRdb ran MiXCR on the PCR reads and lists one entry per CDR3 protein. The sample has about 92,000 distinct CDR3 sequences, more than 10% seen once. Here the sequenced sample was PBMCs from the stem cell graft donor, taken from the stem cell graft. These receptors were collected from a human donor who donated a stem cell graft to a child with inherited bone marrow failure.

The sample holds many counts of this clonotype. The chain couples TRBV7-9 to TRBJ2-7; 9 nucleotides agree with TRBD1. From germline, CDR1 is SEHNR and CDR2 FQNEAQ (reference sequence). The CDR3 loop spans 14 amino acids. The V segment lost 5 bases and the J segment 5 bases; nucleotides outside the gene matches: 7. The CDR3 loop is CASSPRDRVDEQYF. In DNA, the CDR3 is TGTGCCAGCAGCCCCCGGGACAGGGTGGACGAGCAGTACTTC. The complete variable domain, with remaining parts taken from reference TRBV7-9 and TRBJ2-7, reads DTGVSQNPRHKITKRGQNVTFRCDPISEHNRLYWYRQTLGQGPEFLTYFQNEAQLEKSRLLSDRFSAERPKGSFSTLEIQRTEQGDSAMYLCASSPRDRVDEQYFGPGTRLTVT.

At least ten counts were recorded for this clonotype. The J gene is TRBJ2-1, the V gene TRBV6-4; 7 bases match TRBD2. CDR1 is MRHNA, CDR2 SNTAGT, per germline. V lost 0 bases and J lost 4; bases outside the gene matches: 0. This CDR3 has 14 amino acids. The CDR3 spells CASSDSGGYNEQFF. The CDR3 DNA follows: TGTGCCAGCAGTGACTCGGGGGGGTACAATGAGCAGTTCTTC.

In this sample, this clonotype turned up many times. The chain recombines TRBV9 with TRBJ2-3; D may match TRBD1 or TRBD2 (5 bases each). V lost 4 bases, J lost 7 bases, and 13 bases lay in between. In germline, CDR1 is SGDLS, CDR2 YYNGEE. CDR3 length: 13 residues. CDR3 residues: CASSSRDPYTQYF. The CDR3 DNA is TGTGCCAGCAGCTCCCGGGACCCTTATACGCAGTATTTT. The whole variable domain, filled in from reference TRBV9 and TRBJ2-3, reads DSGVTQTPKHLITATGQRVTLRCSPRSGDLSVYWYQQSLDQGLQFLIQYYNGEERAKGNILERFSAQQFPDLHSELNLSSLELGDSALYFCASSSRDPYTQYFGPGTRLTVL.

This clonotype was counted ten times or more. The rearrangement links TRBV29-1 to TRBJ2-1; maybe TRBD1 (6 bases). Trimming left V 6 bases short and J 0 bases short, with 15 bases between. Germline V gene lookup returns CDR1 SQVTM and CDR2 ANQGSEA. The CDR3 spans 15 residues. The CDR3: CSVPRGSSSYNEQFF. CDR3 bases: TGCAGCGTCCCGAGGGGGTCCAGCTCCTACAATGAGCAGTTCTTC.

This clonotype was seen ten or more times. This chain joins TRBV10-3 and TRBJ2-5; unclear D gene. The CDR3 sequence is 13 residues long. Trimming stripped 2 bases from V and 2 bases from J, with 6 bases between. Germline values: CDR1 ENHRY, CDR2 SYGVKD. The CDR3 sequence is CAISEPGQETQYF. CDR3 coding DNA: TGTGCCATCAGTGAGCCAGGTCAAGAGACCCAGTACTTC.

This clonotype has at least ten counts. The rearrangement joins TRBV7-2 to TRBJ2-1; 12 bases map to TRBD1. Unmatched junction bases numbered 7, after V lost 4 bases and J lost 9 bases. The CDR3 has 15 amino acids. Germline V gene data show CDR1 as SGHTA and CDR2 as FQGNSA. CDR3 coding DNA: TGTGCCAGCAGCTCGACTCGGGACAGGGGGCCTGAGCAGTTCTTC. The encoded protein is CASSSTRDRGPEQFF.

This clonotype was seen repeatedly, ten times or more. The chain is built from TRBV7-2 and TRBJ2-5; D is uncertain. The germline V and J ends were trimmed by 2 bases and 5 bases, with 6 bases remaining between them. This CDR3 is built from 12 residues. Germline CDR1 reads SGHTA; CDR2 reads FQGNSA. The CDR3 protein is CASSLTRETQYF. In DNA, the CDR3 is TGTGCCAGCAGCTTAACGCGGGAGACCCAGTACTTC.

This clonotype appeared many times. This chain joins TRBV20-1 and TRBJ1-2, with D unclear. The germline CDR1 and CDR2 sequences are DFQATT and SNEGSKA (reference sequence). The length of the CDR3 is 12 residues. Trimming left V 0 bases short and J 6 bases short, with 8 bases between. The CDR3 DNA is TGCAGTGCTAGAGATCACGGGGATGGCTACACCTTC. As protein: CSARDHGDGYTF.

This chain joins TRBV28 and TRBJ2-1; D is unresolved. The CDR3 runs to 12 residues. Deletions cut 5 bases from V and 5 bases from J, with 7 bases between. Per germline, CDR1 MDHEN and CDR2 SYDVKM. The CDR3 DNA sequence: TGTGCCAGCAGTAGGTCGGACAATGAGCAGTTCTTC. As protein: CASSRSDNEQFF. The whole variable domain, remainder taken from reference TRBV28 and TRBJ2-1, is DVKVTQSSRYLVKRTGEKVFLECVQDMDHENMFWYRQDPGLGLRLIYFSYDVKMKEKGDIPEGYSVSREKKERFSLILESASTNQTSMYLCASSRSDNEQFFGPGTRLTVL.

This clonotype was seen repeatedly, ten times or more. The CDR3 loop is CASRASGEEKLFF. The CDR3 DNA reads as TGTGCCAGCAGGGCGAGCGGGGAGGAAAAACTGTTTTTT. This chain joins TRBV7-9 and TRBJ1-4, with D hard to call. The V and J ends lost 6 bases and 8 bases respectively, with 13 bases between them. This CDR3 is built from 13 residues. Germline assignment: CDR1 SEHNR and CDR2 FQNEAQ (reference sequence). Variable domain in full (rest from reference TRBV7-9 and TRBJ1-4): DTGVSQNPRHKITKRGQNVTFRCDPISEHNRLYWYRQTLGQGPEFLTYFQNEAQLEKSRLLSDRFSAERPKGSFSTLEIQRTEQGDSAMYLCASRASGEEKLFFGSGTQLSVL.

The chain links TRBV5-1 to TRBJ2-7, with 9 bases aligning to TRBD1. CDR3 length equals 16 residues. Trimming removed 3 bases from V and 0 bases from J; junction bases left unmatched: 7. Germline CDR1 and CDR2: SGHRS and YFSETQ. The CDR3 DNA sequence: TGCGCCAGCAGCTGGGCTTCGGGACAGGGCTCCTACGAGCAGTACTTC. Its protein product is CASSWASGQGSYEQYF.

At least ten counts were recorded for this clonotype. CDR3 in amino acids: CASSQTGQGYEKLFF. The DNA of the CDR3 is TGTGCCAGCAGTCAGACGGGACAGGGGTATGAAAAACTGTTTTTT. The V call is TRBV6-1, the J call TRBJ1-4, with 10 bases identical to TRBD1. CDR1 and CDR2 (germline): MNHNS, SASEGT. There are 15 residues in the CDR3. Trimming took 5 bases from V and 6 from J; bases not matched to a gene: 6.

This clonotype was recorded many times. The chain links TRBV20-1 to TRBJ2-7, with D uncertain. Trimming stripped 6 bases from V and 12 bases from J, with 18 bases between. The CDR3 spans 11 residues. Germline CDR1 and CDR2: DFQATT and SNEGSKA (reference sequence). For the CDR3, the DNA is TGCAGTGCCGCCGGAATAGAGGCGGCGTACTTC. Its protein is CSAAGIEAAYF.

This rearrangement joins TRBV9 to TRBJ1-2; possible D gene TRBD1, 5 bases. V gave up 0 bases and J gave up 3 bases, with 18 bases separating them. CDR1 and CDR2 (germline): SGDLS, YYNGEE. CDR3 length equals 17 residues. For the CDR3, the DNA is TGTGCCAGCAGCGTAGGACCAAGGGACGGTTTACACTATGGCTACACCTTC. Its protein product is CASSVGPRDGLHYGYTF.

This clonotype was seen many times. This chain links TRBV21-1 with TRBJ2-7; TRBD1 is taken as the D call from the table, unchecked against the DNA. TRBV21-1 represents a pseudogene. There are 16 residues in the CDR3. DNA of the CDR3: TGTGCCAGCAGCCCCCAAGTGGGCGTGAGCTCCTACGAGCAGTACTTC. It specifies CASSPQVGVSSYEQYF.

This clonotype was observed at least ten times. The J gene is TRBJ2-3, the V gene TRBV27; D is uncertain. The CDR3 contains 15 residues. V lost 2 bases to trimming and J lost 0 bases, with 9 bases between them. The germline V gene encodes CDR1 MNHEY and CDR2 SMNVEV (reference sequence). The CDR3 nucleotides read TGTGCCAGCAGTTTACGGCGGTTTAGCACAGATACGCAGTATTTT. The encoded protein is CASSLRRFSTDTQYF.

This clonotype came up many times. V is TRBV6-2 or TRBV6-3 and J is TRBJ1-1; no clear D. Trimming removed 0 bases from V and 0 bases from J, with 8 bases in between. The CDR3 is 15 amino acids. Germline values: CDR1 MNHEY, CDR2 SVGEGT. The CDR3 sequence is CASSYSGNLNTEAFF. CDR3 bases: TGTGCCAGCAGTTACTCTGGGAACCTGAACACTGAAGCTTTCTTT.

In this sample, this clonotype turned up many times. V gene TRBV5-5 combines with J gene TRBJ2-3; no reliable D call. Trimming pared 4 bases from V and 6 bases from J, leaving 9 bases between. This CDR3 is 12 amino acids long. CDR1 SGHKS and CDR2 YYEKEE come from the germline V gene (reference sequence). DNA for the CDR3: TGTGCCAGCAGCCTCCGTTGGGATACGCAGTATTTT. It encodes CASSLRWDTQYF.

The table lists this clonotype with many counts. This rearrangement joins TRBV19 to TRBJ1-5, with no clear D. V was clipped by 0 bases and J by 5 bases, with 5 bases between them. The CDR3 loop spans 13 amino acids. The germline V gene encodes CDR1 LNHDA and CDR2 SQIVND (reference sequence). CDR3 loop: CASSIDKDQPQHF. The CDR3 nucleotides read TGTGCCAGTAGTATAGATAAGGATCAGCCCCAGCATTTT.

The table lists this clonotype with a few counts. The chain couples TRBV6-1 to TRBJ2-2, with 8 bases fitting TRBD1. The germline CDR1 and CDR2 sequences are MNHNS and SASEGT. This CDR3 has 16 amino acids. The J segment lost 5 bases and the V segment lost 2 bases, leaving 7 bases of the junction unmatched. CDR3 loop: CASSEIPGGRTGELFF. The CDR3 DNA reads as TGTGCCAGCAGTGAAATTCCAGGGGGCAGAACCGGGGAGCTGTTTTTT.

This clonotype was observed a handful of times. CDR3 nucleotide sequence: TGTGCCAGCAGCCCCCGACAGGCAGCGGCCCAAGAGACCCAGTACTTC. Encoded protein: CASSPRQAAAQETQYF. The V gene is TRBV7-9, the J gene TRBJ2-5; possibly TRBD1 for D (6 bases). V was pared by 5 bases and J by 1 base, with 17 bases between. The germline V gene has CDR1 SEHNR and CDR2 FQNEAQ (reference sequence). This CDR3 is 16 amino acids long.

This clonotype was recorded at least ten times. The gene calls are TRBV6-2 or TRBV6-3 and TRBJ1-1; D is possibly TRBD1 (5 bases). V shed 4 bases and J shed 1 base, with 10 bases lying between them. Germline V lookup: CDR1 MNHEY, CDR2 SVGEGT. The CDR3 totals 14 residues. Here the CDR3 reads CASSSGRENTEAFF. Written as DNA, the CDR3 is TGTGCCAGCAGTTCGGGACGGGAGAACACTGAAGCTTTCTTT.